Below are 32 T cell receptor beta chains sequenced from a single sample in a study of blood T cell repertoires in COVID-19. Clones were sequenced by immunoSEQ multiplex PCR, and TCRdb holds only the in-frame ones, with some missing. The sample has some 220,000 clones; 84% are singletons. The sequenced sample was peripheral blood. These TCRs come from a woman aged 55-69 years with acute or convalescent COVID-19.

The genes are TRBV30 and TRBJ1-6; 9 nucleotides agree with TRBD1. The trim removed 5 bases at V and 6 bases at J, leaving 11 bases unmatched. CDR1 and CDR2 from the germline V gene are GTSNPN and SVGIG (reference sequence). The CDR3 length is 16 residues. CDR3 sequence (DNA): TGTGCCTGGGCTAGGACAGGGGATGTGCTTAATTCACCCCTCCACTTT. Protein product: CAWARTGDVLNSPLHF.

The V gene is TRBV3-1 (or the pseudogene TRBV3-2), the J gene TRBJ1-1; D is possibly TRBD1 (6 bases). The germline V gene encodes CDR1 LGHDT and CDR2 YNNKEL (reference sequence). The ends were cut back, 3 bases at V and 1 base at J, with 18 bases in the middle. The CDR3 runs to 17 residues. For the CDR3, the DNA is TGTGCCAGCAGCCATTGGGCAGGGGATACGAGGAACACTGAAGCTTTCTTT. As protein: CASSHWAGDTRNTEAFF.

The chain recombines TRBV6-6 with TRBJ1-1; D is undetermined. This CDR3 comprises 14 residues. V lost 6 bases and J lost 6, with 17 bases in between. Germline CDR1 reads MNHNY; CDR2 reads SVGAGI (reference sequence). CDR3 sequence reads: CASRPPGVGSEAFF. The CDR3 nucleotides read TGTGCCAGCAGACCCCCCGGGGTCGGCTCTGAAGCTTTCTTT.

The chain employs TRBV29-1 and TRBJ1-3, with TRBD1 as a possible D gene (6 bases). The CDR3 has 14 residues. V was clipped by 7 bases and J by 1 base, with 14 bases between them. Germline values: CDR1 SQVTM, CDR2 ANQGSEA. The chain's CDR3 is CSGATGTSGNTIYF. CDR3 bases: TGCAGCGGAGCTACAGGGACGTCTGGAAACACCATATATTTT. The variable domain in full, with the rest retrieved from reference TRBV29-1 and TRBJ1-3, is SAVISQKPSRDICQRGTSLTIQCQVDSQVTMMFWYRQQPGQSLTLIATANQGSEATYESGFVIDKFPISRPNLTFSTLTVSNMSPEDSSIYLCSGATGTSGNTIYFGEGSWLTVV.

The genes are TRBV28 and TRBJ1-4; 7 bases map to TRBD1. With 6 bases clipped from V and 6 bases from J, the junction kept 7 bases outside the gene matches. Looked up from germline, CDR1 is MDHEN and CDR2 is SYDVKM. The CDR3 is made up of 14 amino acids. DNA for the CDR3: TGTGCCAGCAGCAGGACAGGCGGGGATGAAAAACTGTTTTTT. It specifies CASSRTGGDEKLFF.

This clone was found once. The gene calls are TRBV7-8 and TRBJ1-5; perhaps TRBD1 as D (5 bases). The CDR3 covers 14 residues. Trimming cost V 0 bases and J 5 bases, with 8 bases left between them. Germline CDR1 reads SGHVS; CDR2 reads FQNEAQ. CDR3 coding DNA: TGTGCCAGCAGCTTAGCGGGGGGGTATCAGCCCCAGCATTTT. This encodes CASSLAGGYQPQHF.

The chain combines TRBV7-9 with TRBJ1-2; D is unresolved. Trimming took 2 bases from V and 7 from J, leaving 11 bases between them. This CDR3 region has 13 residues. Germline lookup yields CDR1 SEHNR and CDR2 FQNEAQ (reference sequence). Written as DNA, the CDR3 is TGTGCCAGCAGCTTACTAGGAGAGGTTGGCTACACCTTC. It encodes CASSLLGEVGYTF. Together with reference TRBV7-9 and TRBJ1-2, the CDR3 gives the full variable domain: DTGVSQNPRHKITKRGQNVTFRCDPISEHNRLYWYRQTLGQGPEFLTYFQNEAQLEKSRLLSDRFSAERPKGSFSTLEIQRTEQGDSAMYLCASSLLGEVGYTFGSGTRLTVV.

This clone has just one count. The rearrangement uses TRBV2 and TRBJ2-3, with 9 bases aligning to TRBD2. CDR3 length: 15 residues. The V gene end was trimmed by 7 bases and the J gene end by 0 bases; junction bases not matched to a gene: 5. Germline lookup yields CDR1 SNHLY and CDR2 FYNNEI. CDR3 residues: CASIQAGGSTDTQYF. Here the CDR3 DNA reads TGTGCCAGCATACAAGCGGGGGGTAGCACAGATACGCAGTATTTT. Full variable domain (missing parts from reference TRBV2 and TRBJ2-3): EPEVTQTPSHQVTQMGQEVILRCVPISNHLYFYWYRQILGQKVEFLVSFYNNEISEKSEIFDDQFSVERPDGSNFTLKIRSTKLEDSAMYFCASIQAGGSTDTQYFGPGTRLTVL.

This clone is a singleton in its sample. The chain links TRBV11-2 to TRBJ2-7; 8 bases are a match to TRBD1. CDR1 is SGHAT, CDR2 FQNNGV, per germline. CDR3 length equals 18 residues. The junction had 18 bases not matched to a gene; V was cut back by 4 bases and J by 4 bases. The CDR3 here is CASSSSHLPRGRFYEQYF. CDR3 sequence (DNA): TGTGCCAGCAGCTCATCCCATTTACCCAGGGGGCGATTTTACGAGCAGTACTTC.

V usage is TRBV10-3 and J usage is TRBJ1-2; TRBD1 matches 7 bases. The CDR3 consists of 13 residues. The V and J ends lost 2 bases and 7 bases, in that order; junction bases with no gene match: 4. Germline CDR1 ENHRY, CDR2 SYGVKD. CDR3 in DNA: TGTGCCATCAGTGAGACAGGGGCGAGTGGCTACACCTTC. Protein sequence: CAISETGASGYTF.

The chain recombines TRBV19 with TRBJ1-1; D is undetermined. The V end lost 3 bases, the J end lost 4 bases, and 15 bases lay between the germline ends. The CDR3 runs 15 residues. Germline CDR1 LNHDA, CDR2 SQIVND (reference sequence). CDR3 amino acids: CASSIYPRSGTEAFF. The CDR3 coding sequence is TGTGCCAGTAGTATTTACCCCCGCTCGGGCACTGAAGCTTTCTTT.

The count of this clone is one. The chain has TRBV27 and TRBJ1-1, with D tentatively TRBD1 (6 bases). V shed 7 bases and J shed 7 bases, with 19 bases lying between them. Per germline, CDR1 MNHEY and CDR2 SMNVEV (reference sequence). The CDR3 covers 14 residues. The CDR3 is CASNKQGITGEAFF. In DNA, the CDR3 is TGTGCCAGCAACAAACAGGGAATAACTGGTGAAGCTTTCTTT.

The CDR3 is CASSIGAAGSEKLFF. DNA for the CDR3: TGTGCCAGTAGTATCGGCGCCGCGGGGAGTGAAAAACTGTTTTTT. This chain uses TRBV19 with TRBJ1-4, with no clear D. V was trimmed by 3 bases and J by 7 bases, leaving 15 bases between them. The CDR3 has 15 residues. Germline V lookup: CDR1 LNHDA, CDR2 SQIVND (reference sequence).

CDR3 in DNA: TGTGCCAGCAGTTTCACAGGGGCGGAGACCCAGTACTTC. It translates to CASSFTGAETQYF. This rearrangement joins TRBV27 to TRBJ2-5, with 7 bases identical to TRBD1. The J segment lost 5 bases and the V segment lost 3 bases, leaving 3 bases of the junction unmatched. Germline loops: CDR1 MNHEY, CDR2 SMNVEV (reference sequence). This CDR3 is built from 13 residues.

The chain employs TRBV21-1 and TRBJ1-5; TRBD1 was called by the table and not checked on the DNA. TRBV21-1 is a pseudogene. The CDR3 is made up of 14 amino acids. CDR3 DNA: TGTGCCAACCGGACAGGGGGCTGCAATCAGCCCCAGCATTTT. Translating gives CANRTGGCNQPQHF.

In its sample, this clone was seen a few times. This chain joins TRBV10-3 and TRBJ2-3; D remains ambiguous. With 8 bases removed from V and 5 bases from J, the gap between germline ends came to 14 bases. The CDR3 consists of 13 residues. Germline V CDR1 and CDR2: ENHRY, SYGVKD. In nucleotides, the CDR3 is TGTGCCATCTTAGCCAGTCTAGGAGATACGCAGTATTTT. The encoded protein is CAILASLGDTQYF.

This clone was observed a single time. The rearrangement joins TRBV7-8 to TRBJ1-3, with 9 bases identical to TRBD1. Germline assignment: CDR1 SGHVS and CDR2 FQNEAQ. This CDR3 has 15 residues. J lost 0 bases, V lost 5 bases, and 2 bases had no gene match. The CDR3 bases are TGTGCCAGCAGCCGGACAGGGGACTCTGGAAACACCATATATTTT. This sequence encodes CASSRTGDSGNTIYF.

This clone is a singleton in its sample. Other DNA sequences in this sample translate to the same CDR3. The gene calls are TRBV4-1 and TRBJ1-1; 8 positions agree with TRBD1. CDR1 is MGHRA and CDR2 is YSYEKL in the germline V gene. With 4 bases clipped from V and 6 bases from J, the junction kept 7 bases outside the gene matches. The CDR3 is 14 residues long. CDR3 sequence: CASSLTRGQPEAFF. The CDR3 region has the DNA TGCGCCAGCAGCCTCACCAGGGGGCAACCTGAAGCTTTCTTT.

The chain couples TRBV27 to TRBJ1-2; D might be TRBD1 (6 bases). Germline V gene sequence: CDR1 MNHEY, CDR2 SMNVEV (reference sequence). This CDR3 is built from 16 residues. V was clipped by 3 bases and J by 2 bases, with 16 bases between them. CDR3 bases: TGTGCCAGCAGTTTTGCCAGGGGATCGGGGAACTATGGCTACACCTTC. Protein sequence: CASSFARGSGNYGYTF.

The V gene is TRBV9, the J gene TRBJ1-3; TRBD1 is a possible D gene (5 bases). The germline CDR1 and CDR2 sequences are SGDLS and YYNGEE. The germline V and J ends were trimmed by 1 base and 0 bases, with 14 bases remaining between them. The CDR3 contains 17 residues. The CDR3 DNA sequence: TGTGCCAGCAGCGTACTCGACAGTAGCTACTCTGGAAACACCATATATTTT. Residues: CASSVLDSSYSGNTIYF.

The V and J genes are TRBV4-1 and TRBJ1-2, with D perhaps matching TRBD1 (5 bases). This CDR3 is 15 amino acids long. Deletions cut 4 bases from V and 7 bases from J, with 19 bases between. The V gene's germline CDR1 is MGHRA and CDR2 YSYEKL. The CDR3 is CASSPPGGARAGYTF. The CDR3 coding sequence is TGCGCCAGCAGCCCACCGGGAGGGGCGCGGGCTGGCTACACCTTC.

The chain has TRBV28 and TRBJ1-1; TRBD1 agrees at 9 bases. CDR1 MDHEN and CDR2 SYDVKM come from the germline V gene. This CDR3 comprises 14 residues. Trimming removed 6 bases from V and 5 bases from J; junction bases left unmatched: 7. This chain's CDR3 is CASRTGGSRTEAFF. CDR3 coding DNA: TGTGCCAGCAGGACAGGGGGGAGTCGGACTGAAGCTTTCTTT. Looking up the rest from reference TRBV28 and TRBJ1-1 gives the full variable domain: DVKVTQSSRYLVKRTGEKVFLECVQDMDHENMFWYRQDPGLGLRLIYFSYDVKMKEKGDIPEGYSVSREKKERFSLILESASTNQTSMYLCASRTGGSRTEAFFGQGTRLTVV.

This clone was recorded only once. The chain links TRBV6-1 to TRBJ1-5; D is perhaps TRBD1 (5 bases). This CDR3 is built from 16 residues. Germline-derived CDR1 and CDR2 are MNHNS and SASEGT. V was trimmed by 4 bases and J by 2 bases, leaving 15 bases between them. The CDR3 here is CASSAIGGNGNQPQHF. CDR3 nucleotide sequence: TGTGCCAGCAGTGCGATTGGGGGGAACGGCAATCAGCCCCAGCATTTT.

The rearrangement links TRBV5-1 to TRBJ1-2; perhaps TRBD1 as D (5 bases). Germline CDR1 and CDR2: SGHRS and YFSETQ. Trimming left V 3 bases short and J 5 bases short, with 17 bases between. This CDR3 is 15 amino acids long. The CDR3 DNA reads TGCGCCAGCAGCTCCTCCGGGACTTCGGAATATGGCTACACCTTC. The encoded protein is CASSSSGTSEYGYTF.

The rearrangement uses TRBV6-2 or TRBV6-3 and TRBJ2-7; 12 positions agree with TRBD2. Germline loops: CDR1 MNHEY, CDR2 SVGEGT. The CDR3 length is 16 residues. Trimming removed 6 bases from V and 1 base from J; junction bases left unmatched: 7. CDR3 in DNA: TGTGCCAGCAGCCCTTCGACTAGCGGGGGATCCTACGAGCAGTACTTC. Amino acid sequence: CASSPSTSGGSYEQYF.

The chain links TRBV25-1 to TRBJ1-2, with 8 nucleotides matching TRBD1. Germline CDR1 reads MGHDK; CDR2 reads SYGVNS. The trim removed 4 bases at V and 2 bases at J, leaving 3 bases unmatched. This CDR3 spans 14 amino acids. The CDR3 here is CASSGTGHNYGYTF. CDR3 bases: TGTGCCAGCAGTGGGACAGGGCACAACTATGGCTACACCTTC.

The CDR3 sequence is CATSRQGSGANVLTF. The CDR3 bases are TGTGCCACCAGTCGCCAGGGTTCTGGGGCCAACGTCCTGACTTTC. This chain connects TRBV15 to TRBJ2-6; a possible D gene is TRBD1 (5 bases). Germline V gene sequence: CDR1 LNHNV, CDR2 YYDKDF (reference sequence). The CDR3 is 15 amino acids. The ends were cut back, 6 bases at V and 1 base at J, with 10 bases in the middle.

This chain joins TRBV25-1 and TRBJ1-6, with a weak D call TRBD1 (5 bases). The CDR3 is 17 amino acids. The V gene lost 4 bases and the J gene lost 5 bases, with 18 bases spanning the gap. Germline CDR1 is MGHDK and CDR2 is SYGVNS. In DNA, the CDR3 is TGTGCCAGCAGTGCATCAATGGGCTTGGGGCATAATTCACCCCTCCACTTT. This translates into CASSASMGLGHNSPLHF.

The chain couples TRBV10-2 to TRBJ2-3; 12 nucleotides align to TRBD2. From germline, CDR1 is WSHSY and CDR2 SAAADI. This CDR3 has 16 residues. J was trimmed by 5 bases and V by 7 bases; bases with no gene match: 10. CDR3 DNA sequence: TGCGCCAGCATTCTAGCGGGGGGGCCGGACGGAGATACGCAGTATTTT. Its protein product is CASILAGGPDGDTQYF.

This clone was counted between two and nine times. Here the CDR3 DNA reads TGTGCCACCAAAGGCCAGGGGAGCACAGATACGCAGTATTTT. Protein sequence: CATKGQGSTDTQYF. The rearrangement joins TRBV24-1 to TRBJ2-3; perhaps TRBD1 as D (6 bases). Germline V CDR1 and CDR2: KGHDR, SFDVKD. This CDR3 region has 14 residues. Trimming stripped 8 bases from V and 0 bases from J, with 11 bases between.

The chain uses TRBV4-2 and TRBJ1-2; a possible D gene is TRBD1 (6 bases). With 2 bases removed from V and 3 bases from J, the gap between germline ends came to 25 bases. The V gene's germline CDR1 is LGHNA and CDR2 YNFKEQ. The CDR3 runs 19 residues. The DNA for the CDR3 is TGTGCCAGCAGCCAACCGCTCAGGCGGGGGCGGAATGAAGACTATGGCTACACCTTC. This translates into CASSQPLRRGRNEDYGYTF.

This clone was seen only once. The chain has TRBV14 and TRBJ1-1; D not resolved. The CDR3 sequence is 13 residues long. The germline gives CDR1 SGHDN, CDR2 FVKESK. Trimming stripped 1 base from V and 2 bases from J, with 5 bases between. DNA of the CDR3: TGTGCCAGCAGCCAAGCGCGAAACACTGAAGCTTTCTTT. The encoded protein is CASSQARNTEAFF. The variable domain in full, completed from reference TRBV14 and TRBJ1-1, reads EAGVTQFPSHSVIEKGQTVTLRCDPISGHDNLYWYRRVMGKEIKFLLHFVKESKQDESGMPNNRFLAERTGGTYSTLKVQPAELEDSGVYFCASSQARNTEAFFGQGTRLTVV.